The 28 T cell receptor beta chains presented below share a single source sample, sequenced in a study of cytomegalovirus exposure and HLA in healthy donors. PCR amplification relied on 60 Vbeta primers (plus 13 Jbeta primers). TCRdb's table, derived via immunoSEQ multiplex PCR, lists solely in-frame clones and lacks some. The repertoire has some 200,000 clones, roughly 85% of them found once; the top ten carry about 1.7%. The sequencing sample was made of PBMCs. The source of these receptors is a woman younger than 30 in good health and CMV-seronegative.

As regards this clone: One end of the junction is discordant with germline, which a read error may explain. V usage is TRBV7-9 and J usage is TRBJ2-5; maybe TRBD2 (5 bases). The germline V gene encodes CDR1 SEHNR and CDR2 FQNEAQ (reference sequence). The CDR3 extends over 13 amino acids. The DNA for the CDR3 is TGTTCCAGCAGCTTCTCCCGGGGAGAGACCCAGTACTTC. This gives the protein CSSSFSRGETQYF. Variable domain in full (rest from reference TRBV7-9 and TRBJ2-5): DTGVSQNPRHKITKRGQNVTFRCDPISEHNRLYWYRQTLGQGPEFLTYFQNEAQLEKSRLLSDRFSAERPKGSFSTLEIQRTEQGDSAMYLCSSSFSRGETQYFGPGTRLLVL.

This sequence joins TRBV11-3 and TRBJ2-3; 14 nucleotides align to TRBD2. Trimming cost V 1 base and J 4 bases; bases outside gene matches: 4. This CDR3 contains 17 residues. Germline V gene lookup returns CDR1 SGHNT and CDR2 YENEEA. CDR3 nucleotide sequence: TGTGCCAGCAGCTTAGGGGGACTAGCGGGAGAGTCAGATACGCAGTATTTT. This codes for CASSLGGLAGESDTQYF.

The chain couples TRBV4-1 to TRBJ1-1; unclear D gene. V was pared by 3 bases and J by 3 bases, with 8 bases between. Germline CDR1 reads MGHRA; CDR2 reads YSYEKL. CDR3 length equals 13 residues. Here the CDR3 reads CASSQVEDTEAFF. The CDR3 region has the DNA TGCGCCAGCAGCCAGGTAGAGGACACTGAAGCTTTCTTT.

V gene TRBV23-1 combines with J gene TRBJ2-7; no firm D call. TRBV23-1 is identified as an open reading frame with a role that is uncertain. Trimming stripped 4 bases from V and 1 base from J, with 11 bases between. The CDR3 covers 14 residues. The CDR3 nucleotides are TGCGCCAGCAGTCGTTTTGTAGATTCCTACGAGCAGTACTTC. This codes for CASSRFVDSYEQYF.

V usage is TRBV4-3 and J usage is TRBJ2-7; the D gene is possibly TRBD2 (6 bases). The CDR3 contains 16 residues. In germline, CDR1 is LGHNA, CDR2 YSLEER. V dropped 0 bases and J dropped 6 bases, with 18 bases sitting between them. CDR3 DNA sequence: TGCGCCAGCAGCCAAGATATGTATGGAGCGGGCTCCGAGCAGTACTTC. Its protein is CASSQDMYGAGSEQYF.

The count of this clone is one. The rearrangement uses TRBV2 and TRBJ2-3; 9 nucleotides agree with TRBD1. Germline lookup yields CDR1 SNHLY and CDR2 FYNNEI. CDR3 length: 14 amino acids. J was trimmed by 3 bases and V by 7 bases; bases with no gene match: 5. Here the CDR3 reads CASKRDRETDTQYF. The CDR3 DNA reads TGTGCCAGCAAAAGGGACAGGGAAACAGATACGCAGTATTTT.

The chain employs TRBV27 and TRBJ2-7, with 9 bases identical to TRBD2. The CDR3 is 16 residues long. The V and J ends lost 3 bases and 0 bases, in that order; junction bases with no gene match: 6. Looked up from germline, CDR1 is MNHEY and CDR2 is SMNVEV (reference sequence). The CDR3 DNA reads TGTGCCAGCAGTTTCTCTAGCGGGGAAAGCTCCTACGAGCAGTACTTC. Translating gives CASSFSSGESSYEQYF.

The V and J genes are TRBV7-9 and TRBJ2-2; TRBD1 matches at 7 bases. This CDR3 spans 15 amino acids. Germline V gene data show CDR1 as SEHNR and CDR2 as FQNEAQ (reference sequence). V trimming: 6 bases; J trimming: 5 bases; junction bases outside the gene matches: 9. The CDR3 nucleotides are TGTGCCAGCAGAAGACAGGGTGGGTCGACCGGGGAGCTGTTTTTT. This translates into CASRRQGGSTGELFF. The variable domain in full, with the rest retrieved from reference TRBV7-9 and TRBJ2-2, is DTGVSQNPRHKITKRGQNVTFRCDPISEHNRLYWYRQTLGQGPEFLTYFQNEAQLEKSRLLSDRFSAERPKGSFSTLEIQRTEQGDSAMYLCASRRQGGSTGELFFGEGSRLTVL.

The CDR3 region is CASSLTSGVQETQYF. In DNA form, the CDR3 reads TGTGCCAGCAGCTTAACAAGTGGAGTTCAAGAGACCCAGTACTTC. The rearrangement uses TRBV11-2 and TRBJ2-5, with no clear D. V was pared by 2 bases and J by 2 bases, with 12 bases between. There are 15 residues in the CDR3. The germline V gene has CDR1 SGHAT and CDR2 FQNNGV.

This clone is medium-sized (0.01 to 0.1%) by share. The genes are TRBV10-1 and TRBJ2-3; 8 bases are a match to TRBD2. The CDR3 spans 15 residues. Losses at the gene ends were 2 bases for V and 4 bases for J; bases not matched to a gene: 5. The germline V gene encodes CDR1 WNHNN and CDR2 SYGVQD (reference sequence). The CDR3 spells CASSENLAGPDTQYF. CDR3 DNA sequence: TGCGCCAGCAGTGAGAATCTAGCGGGCCCAGATACGCAGTATTTT.

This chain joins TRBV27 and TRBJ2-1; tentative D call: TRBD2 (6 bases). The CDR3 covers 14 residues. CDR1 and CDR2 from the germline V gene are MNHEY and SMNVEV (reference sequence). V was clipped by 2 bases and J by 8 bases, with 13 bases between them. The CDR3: CASSLRGTGHEQFF. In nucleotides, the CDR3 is TGTGCCAGCAGTTTACGGGGGACTGGGCATGAGCAGTTCTTC.

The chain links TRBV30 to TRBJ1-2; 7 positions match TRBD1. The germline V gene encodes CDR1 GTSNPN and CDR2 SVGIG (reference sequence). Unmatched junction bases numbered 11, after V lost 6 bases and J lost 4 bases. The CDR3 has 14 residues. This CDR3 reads CACPGQTIVYGYTF. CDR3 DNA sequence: TGTGCCTGCCCGGGACAGACGATAGTCTATGGCTACACCTTC.

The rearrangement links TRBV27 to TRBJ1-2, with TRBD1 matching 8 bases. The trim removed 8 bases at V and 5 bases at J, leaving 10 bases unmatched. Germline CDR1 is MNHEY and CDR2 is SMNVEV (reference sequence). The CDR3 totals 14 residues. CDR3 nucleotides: TGTGCCAGCCGGCGGCAGGGGGCAGGTTATGGCTACACCTTC. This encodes CASRRQGAGYGYTF.

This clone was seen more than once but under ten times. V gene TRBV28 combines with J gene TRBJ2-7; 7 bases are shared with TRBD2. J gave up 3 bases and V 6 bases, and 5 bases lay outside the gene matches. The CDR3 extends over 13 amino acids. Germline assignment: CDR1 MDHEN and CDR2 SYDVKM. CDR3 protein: CASSLAVDYEQYF. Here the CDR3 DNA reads TGTGCCAGCAGCCTAGCGGTAGACTACGAGCAGTACTTC.

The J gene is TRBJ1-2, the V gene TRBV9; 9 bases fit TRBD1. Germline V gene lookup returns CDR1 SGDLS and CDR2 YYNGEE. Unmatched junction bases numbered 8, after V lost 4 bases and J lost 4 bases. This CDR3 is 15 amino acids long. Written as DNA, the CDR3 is TGTGCCAGCAGCTTAATACAGGGGGCGAGCTATGGCTACACCTTC. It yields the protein CASSLIQGASYGYTF.

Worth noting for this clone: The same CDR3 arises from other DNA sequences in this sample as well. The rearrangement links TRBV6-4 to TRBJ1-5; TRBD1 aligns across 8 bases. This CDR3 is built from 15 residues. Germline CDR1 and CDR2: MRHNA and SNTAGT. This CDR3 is CAATGQAYSNQPQHF. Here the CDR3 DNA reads TGTGCTGCTACGGGACAGGCCTACAGCAATCAGCCCCAGCATTTT.

The CDR3 nucleotides read TGTGCCAGCAGCCCCGGACAGGGGATGAACACTGAAGCTTTCTTT. Translating it yields CASSPGQGMNTEAFF. The chain combines TRBV11-3 with TRBJ1-1; 9 bases agree with TRBD1. Looked up from germline, CDR1 is SGHNT and CDR2 is YENEEA. The length of the CDR3 is 15 residues. The J segment lost 0 bases and the V segment lost 5 bases, leaving 4 bases of the junction unmatched.

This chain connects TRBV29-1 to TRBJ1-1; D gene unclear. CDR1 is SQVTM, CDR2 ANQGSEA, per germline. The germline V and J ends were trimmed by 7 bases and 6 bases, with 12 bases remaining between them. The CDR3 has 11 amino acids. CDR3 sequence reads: CSDGVGAEAFF. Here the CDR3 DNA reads TGCAGCGATGGGGTCGGGGCTGAAGCTTTCTTT.

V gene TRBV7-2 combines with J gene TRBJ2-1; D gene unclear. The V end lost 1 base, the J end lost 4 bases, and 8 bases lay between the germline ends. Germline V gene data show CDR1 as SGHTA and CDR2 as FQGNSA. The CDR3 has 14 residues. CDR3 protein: CASSLEPSYNEQFF. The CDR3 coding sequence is TGTGCCAGCAGCTTAGAGCCTAGTTACAATGAGCAGTTCTTC. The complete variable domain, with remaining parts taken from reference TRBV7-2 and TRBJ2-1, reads GAGVSQSPSNKVTEKGKDVELRCDPISGHTALYWYRQSLGQGLEFLIYFQGNSAPDKSGLPSDRFSAERTGGSVSTLTIQRTQQEDSAVYLCASSLEPSYNEQFFGPGTRLTVL.

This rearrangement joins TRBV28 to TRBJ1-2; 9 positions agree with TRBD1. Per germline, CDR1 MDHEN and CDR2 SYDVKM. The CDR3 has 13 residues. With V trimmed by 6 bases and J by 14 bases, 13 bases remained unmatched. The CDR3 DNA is TGTGCCAGCAGCGCCGGGGGACAGGGCTTCGGAACCTTC. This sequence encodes CASSAGGQGFGTF.

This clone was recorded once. CDR3 DNA: TGCGCCAGCAGCCAAGAATACCTAGCGGGCAACAATGAGCAGTTCTTC. It translates to CASSQEYLAGNNEQFF. This chain uses TRBV4-1 with TRBJ2-1, with 8 bases identical to TRBD2. This CDR3 contains 16 residues. J was trimmed by 5 bases and V by 0 bases; bases with no gene match: 6. Germline CDR1 MGHRA, CDR2 YSYEKL.

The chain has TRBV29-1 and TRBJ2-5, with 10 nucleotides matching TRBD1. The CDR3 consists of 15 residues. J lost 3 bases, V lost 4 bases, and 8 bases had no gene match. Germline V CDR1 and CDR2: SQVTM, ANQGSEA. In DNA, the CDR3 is TGCAGCGTTGCCGGGACAGGGGAGACTGAAGAGACCCAGTACTTC. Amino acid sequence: CSVAGTGETEETQYF. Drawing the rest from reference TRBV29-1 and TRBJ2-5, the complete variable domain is SAVISQKPSRDICQRGTSLTIQCQVDSQVTMMFWYRQQPGQSLTLIATANQGSEATYESGFVIDKFPISRPNLTFSTLTVSNMSPEDSSIYLCSVAGTGETEETQYFGPGTRLLVL.

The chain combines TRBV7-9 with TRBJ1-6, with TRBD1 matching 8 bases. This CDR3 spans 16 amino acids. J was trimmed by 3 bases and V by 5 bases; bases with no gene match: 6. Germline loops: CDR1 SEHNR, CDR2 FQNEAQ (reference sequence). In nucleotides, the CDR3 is TGTGCCAGCAGCCCGCCGGACAGGGACTATAATTCACCCCTCCACTTT. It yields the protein CASSPPDRDYNSPLHF. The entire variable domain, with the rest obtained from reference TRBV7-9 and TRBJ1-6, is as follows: DTGVSQNPRHKITKRGQNVTFRCDPISEHNRLYWYRQTLGQGPEFLTYFQNEAQLEKSRLLSDRFSAERPKGSFSTLEIQRTEQGDSAMYLCASSPPDRDYNSPLHFGNGTRLTVT.

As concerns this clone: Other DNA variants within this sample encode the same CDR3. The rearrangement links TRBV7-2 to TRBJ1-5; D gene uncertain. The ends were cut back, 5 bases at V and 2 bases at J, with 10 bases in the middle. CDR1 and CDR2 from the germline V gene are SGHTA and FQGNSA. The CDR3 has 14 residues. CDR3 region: CASSERVGNQPQHF. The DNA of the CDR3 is TGTGCCAGCAGCGAACGGGTCGGCAATCAGCCCCAGCATTTT.

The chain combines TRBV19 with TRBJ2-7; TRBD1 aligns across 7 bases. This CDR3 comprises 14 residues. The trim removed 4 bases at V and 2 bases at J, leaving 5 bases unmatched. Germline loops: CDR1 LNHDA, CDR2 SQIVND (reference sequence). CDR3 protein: CASSTGTAPYEQYF. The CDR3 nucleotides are TGTGCCAGTAGTACCGGGACAGCCCCCTACGAGCAGTACTTC.

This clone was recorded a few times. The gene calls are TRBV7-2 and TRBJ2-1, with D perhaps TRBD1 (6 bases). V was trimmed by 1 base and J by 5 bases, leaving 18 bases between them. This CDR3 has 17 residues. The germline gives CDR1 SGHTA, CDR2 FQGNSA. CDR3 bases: TGTGCCAGCAGCTTAGTGGCGGGTGGCCGGGACAACAATGAGCAGTTCTTC. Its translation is CASSLVAGGRDNNEQFF.

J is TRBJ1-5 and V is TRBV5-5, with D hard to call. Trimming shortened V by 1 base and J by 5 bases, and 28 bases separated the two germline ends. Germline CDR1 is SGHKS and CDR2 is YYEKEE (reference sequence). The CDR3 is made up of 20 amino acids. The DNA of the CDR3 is TGTGCCAGCAGCTTGACGTGGCGGGCTTACCAACCGGAGGGTCATCAGCCCCAGCATTTT. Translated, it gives CASSLTWRAYQPEGHQPQHF. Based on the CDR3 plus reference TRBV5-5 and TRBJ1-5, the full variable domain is DAGVTQSPTHLIKTRGQQVTLRCSPISGHKSVSWYQQVLGQGPQFIFQYYEKEERGRGNFPDRFSARQFPNYSSELNVNALLLGDSALYLCASSLTWRAYQPEGHQPQHFGDGTRLSIL.

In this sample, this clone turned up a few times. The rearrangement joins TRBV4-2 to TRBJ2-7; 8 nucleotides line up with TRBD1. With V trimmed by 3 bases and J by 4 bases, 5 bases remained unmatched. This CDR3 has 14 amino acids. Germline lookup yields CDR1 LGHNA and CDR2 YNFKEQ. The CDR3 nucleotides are TGTGCCAGCAGCCAGAGACAGGGGTGGTACGAGCAGTACTTC. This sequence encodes CASSQRQGWYEQYF.